This is a list of T cell receptor beta chains from one sample in a study of identical twins. Using its own MiXCR run on the 5' RACE reads, TCRdb lists one record per CDR3 protein. Here the sample spans over 200,000 distinct CDR3 sequences, under 12% being singletons. The specimen was memory T cells sorted from blood. These receptors all stem from a man between 45 and 60 years old in good health. Both conserved end residues are trimmed from each CDR3. The order of the fields is J gene, V gene, CDR3 protein.

j_call: TRBJ2-3; v_call: TRBV9; cdr3_aa: ASSETPQGGNEY
j_call: TRBJ2-3; v_call: TRBV5-1; cdr3_aa: ASRNSGRASDTQY
j_call: TRBJ2-1; v_call: TRBV5-1; cdr3_aa: ASSLTGGFYDEQF
j_call: TRBJ2-7; v_call: TRBV27; cdr3_aa: ASRGGTSLYEQY
j_call: TRBJ2-2; v_call: TRBV5-1; cdr3_aa: ASSYQGSEGELF
j_call: TRBJ2-2; v_call: TRBV7-2; cdr3_aa: ASSFFETGNTGELF
j_call: TRBJ1-4; v_call: TRBV5-1; cdr3_aa: ASSFGWLNEKLF
j_call: TRBJ2-3; v_call: TRBV11-3; cdr3_aa: ASSPNRLTQY
j_call: TRBJ2-1; v_call: TRBV20-1; cdr3_aa: SAREGSGGGDEQF
j_call: TRBJ2-3; v_call: TRBV14; cdr3_aa: ASRAGTLFSDTQY
j_call: TRBJ2-1; v_call: TRBV24-1; cdr3_aa: ATEQGSYNEQF
j_call: TRBJ2-4; v_call: TRBV7-9; cdr3_aa: ASSPSRVTSKNIQY
j_call: TRBJ2-4; v_call: TRBV4-2; cdr3_aa: ASSQDPGQGNIAKNIQY
j_call: TRBJ2-5; v_call: TRBV20-1; cdr3_aa: SATGTGLGETQY
j_call: TRBJ1-1; v_call: TRBV12-3/TRBV12-4; cdr3_aa: ASSFLGQGFPEAF
j_call: TRBJ1-2; v_call: TRBV2; cdr3_aa: ASSDMPGYT
j_call: TRBJ2-5; v_call: TRBV20-1; cdr3_aa: SASENQETQY
j_call: TRBJ1-1; v_call: TRBV18; cdr3_aa: ASSPLTGSSTEAF
j_call: TRBJ1-1; v_call: TRBV12-3/TRBV12-4; cdr3_aa: ASSFLGQNTEAF